One and the same sample provided the 16 T cell receptor beta chains below, sequenced in a study of blood T cells in healthy people across ages. A J-beta primer mix and a sample-barcoded 5' primer were used in a second PCR of about 6 to 12 cycles. TCRdb redid the calling of the 5' RACE reads with MiXCR, one entry per CDR3 protein. This table holds 850,000 to 1,000,000 distinct CDR3 sequences, roughly 50% found once. The specimen was blood. The receptors here all came from a man aged 25-40 years in good health.

The chain combines TRBV4-1 with TRBJ2-1, with 7 positions matching TRBD1. The germline V gene has CDR1 MGHRA and CDR2 YSYEKL. The CDR3 is made up of 15 amino acids. The V gene end was trimmed by 4 bases and the J gene end by 7 bases; junction bases not matched to a gene: 10. CDR3 nucleotide sequence: TGCGCCAGCAGCCCGACCGAGGGGGCTTATAATGAGCAGTTCTTC. This sequence encodes CASSPTEGAYNEQFF.

The chain has TRBV6-2 or TRBV6-3 and TRBJ1-6; D gene uncertain. Germline lookup yields CDR1 MNHEY and CDR2 SVGEGT. V gave up 4 bases and J gave up 6 bases, with 16 bases separating them. The CDR3 totals 16 residues. The CDR3 DNA follows: TGTGCCAGCAGTTCCATGCGGCGAATTGGTAATTCACCCCTCCACTTT. It specifies CASSSMRRIGNSPLHF.

The genes are TRBV10-3 and TRBJ1-1; D unresolved. With 4 bases removed from V and 3 bases from J, the gap between germline ends came to 15 bases. Germline V gene data show CDR1 as ENHRY and CDR2 as SYGVKD. This CDR3 spans 15 amino acids. In DNA, the CDR3 is TGTGCCATCAGTGGAGCCCGACCAGAGGACACTGAAGCTTTCTTT. Its translation: CAISGARPEDTEAFF.

This clonotype was seen a few times. A junction end diverges from the germline sequence, so it may reflect a read error. This chain links TRBV12-3 or TRBV12-4 with TRBJ2-1; D unresolved. The CDR3 is made up of 13 amino acids. The CDR3 spells CASSPPSHNEQFF. DNA for the CDR3: TGTGCCAGCAGCCCGCCCTCCCACAATGAGCAGTTCTTC.

A word on this clonotype: Germline and junction disagree at one end, which may indicate a read error. The chain joins TRBV9 to TRBJ1-2, with 9 bases identical to TRBD1. Germline loops: CDR1 SGDLS, CDR2 YYNGEE. This CDR3 has 16 residues. In nucleotides, the CDR3 is TGTGCCAGCAGCGATTCGAGGGACAGGGCTCACTATGGCCACACCTTC. Its translation is CASSDSRDRAHYGHTF.

V usage is TRBV4-3 and J usage is TRBJ1-3, with D possibly being TRBD1 (5 bases). V was clipped by 4 bases and J by 4 bases, with 17 bases between them. Looked up from germline, CDR1 is LGHNA and CDR2 is YSLEER. CDR3 length: 16 residues. CDR3 DNA: TGCGCCAGCAGCCCACAGTACGGGGGGTCGGGAAACACCATATATTTT. Its translation is CASSPQYGGSGNTIYF.

J is TRBJ2-7 and V is TRBV18, with 12 bases that match TRBD2. The CDR3 is 14 residues long. CDR1 KGHSH and CDR2 LQKENI come from the germline V gene. Trimming cost V 5 bases and J 7 bases; bases outside gene matches: 6. The CDR3 protein is CASSTRTSGEEQYF. CDR3 coding DNA: TGTGCCAGCTCAACCAGGACTAGCGGGGAGGAGCAGTACTTC. The complete variable domain, with remaining parts taken from reference TRBV18 and TRBJ2-7, reads NAGVMQNPRHLVRRRGQEARLRCSPMKGHSHVYWYRQLPEEGLKFMVYLQKENIIDESGMPKERFSAEFPKEGPSILRIQQVVRGDSAAYFCASSTRTSGEEQYFGPGTRLTVT.

The V gene is TRBV29-1, the J gene TRBJ1-1; D is uncertain. The germline V and J ends were trimmed by 8 bases and 1 base, with 14 bases remaining between them. The CDR3 loop spans 13 amino acids. From germline, CDR1 is SQVTM and CDR2 ANQGSEA. CDR3 coding DNA: TGCAGCTCTAGGGCAGGACCGAACACTGAAGCTTTCTTT. Protein sequence: CSSRAGPNTEAFF.

The chain combines TRBV4-3 with TRBJ1-2; 8 bases match TRBD1. J gave up 0 bases and V 0 bases, and 9 bases lay outside the gene matches. This CDR3 region has 18 residues. The germline V gene encodes CDR1 LGHNA and CDR2 YSLEER. The CDR3 region is CASSQDLTGASANYGYTF. Written as DNA, the CDR3 is TGCGCCAGCAGCCAAGATCTGACAGGGGCGTCAGCTAACTATGGCTACACCTTC.

Concerning this clonotype: At one end the junction does not follow the germline gene, possibly because of a read error. This chain joins TRBV6-5 and TRBJ2-1; D call uncertain. The CDR3 is made up of 13 amino acids. Germline lookup yields CDR1 MNHEY and CDR2 SVGAGI. The CDR3 nucleotides are TGTGTCAGCCGAGGTCCCAAGGACAATGAGCAGTTCTTC. This encodes CVSRGPKDNEQFF.

The chain combines TRBV20-1 with TRBJ2-6; D possibly corresponds to TRBD1 (6 bases). Per the germline V gene, CDR1 is DFQATT and CDR2 is SNEGSKA (reference sequence). The CDR3 length is 14 residues. The V and J ends lost 6 bases and 2 bases respectively, with 11 bases between them. The CDR3, as DNA: TGCAGTGCCTCACAGGGTACTGGGGCCAACGTCCTGACTTTC. This encodes CSASQGTGANVLTF.

CDR3 sequence: CSATEEGTRGDEQYF. The CDR3, as DNA: TGCAGTGCCACTGAAGAAGGGACTAGAGGCGATGAGCAGTACTTC. This chain joins TRBV20-1 and TRBJ2-7; 8 nucleotides line up with TRBD2. V lost 6 bases to trimming and J lost 7 bases; unmatched junction nucleotides: 17. This CDR3 is 15 amino acids long. Germline assignment: CDR1 DFQATT and CDR2 SNEGSKA (reference sequence).

This clonotype occurred a few times. CDR3 coding DNA: TGTGCCATCCAAGGACCGGGACAGGGGACAGATACGCAGTATTTT. Translated, it gives CAIQGPGQGTDTQYF. The rearrangement uses TRBV28 and TRBJ2-3; 10 nucleotides match TRBD1. Germline CDR1 reads MDHEN; CDR2 reads SYDVKM. The CDR3 has 15 residues. The J segment lost 3 bases and the V segment lost 10 bases, leaving 10 bases of the junction unmatched.

The CDR3 spells CASSYLQGAGGYTF. The CDR3 DNA sequence: TGTGCCAGCAGCTATCTACAGGGGGCGGGGGGCTACACCTTC. The gene calls are TRBV6-5 and TRBJ1-2, with 9 bases matching TRBD1. The CDR3 runs to 14 residues. The J segment lost 8 bases and the V segment lost 6 bases, leaving 10 bases of the junction unmatched. Germline lookup yields CDR1 MNHEY and CDR2 SVGAGI.

CDR3 loop: CAISGGQGITDTQYF. CDR3 nucleotides: TGTGCCATCAGTGGGGGACAGGGGATAACAGATACGCAGTATTTT. The chain combines TRBV10-3 with TRBJ2-3, with TRBD1 matching 10 bases. Germline assignment: CDR1 ENHRY and CDR2 SYGVKD. The V segment lost 4 bases and the J segment 3 bases; nucleotides outside the gene matches: 4. CDR3 size: 15 residues.

In regard to this clonotype: One end of the junction fails to match germline, which may point to a read error. The V and J genes are TRBV5-1 and TRBJ2-3; 9 nucleotides match TRBD2. Per germline, CDR1 SGHRS and CDR2 YFSETQ. This CDR3 has 15 residues. Here the CDR3 DNA reads TGCGCCGGCAGCTCTAGCGGGGTGAGCACAGATACGCAGTATTTT. Its protein product is CAGSSSGVSTDTQYF.